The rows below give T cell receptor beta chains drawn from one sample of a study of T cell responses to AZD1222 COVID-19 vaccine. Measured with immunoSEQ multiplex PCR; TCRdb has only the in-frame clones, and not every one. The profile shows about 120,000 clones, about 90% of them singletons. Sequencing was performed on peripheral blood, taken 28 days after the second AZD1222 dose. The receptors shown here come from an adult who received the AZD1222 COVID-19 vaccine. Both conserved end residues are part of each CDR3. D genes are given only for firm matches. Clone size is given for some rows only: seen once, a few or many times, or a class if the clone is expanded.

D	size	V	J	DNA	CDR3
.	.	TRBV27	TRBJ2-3	TGTGCCAGCAGTTTATCCCTGTTCCCAGATACGCAGTATTTT	CASSLSLFPDTQYF
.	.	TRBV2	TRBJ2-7	TGTGCCAGCAGTGAACGGACTGGGTCCTACGAGCAGTACTTC	CASSERTGSYEQYF
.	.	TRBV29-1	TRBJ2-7	TGCAGCGCCCTGGGGGGGCTAGCGTACGAGCAGTACTTC	CSALGGLAYEQYF
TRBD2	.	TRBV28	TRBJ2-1	TGTGCCAGCAGTCTCCCCGGGGAGGGGACTAGCGGGAGTGGGCACAATGAGCAGTTCTTC	CASSLPGEGTSGSGHNEQFF
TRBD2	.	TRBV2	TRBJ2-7	TGTGCCAGCAGGCTAGCGGGGTCCTCCTACGAGCAGTACTTC	CASRLAGSSYEQYF
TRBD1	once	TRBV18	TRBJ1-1	TGTGCCAGCTCACCCGGGACAGACCTAACTGAAGCTTTCTTT	CASSPGTDLTEAFF
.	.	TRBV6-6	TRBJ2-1	TGTGCCAGCATCCGGGACGGGTCCTACAATGAGCAGTTCTTC	CASIRDGSYNEQFF
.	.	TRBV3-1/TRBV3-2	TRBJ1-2	TGTGCCAGCAGCCATGCCGGATGGGACATCGATGGCTACACCTTC	CASSHAGWDIDGYTF
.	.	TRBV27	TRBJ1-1	TGTGCCAGCAGTCCCCTCGAGGGACGGAACACTGAAGCTTTCTTT	CASSPLEGRNTEAFF
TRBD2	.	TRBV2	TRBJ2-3	TGTGCCAGCAGTGAAGATCTAGCGGGAGGAGATACGCAGTATTTT	CASSEDLAGGDTQYF
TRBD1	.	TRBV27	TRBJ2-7	TGTGCCAGCAGTCCGGGACAGGGTGGATACGAGCAGTACTTC	CASSPGQGGYEQYF
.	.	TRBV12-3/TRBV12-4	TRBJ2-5	TGTGCCAGCAGCACCAGGGTCCAAGAGACCCAGTACTTC	CASSTRVQETQYF
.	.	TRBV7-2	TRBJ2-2	TGTGCCAGCAGCTTATCACAGGGGGGGTCCGGGGAGCTGTTTTTT	CASSLSQGGSGELFF